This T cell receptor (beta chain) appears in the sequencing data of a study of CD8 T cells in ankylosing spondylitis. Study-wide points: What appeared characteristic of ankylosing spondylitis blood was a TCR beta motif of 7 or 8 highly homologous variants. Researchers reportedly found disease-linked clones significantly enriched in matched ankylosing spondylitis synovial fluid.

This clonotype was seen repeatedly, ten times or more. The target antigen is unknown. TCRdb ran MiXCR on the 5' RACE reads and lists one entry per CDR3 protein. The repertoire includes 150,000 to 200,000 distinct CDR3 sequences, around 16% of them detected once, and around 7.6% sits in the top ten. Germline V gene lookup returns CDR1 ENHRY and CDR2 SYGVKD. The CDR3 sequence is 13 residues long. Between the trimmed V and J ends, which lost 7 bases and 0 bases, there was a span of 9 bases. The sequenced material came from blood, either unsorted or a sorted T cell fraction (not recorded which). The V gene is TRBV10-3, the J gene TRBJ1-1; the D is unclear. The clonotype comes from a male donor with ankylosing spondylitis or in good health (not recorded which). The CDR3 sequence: CAITMTVNTEAFF. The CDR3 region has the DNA TGTGCCATCACCATGACGGTGAACACTGAAGCTTTCTTT.